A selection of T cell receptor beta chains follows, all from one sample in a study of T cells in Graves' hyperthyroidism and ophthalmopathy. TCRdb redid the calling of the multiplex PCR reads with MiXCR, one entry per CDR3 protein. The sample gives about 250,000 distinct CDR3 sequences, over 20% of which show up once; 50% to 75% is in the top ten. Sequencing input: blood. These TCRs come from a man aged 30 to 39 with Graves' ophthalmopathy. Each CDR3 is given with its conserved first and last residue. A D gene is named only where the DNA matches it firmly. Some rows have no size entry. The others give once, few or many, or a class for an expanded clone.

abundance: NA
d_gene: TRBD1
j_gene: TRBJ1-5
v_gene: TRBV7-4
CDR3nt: TGTGCCAGCAGCTTAGTTCACAGGGGCGGCAATCAGCCCCAGCATTTT
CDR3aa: CASSLVHRGGNQPQHF

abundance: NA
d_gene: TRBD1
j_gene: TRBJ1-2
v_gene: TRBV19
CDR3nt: TGTGCCAGTACCCGGACAGGGAACTATGGCTACACCTTC
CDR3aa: CASTRTGNYGYTF

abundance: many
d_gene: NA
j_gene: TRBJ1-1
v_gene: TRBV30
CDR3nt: TGTGCCTGGAGTCTTAGAGGGAGGGTCACTGAAGCTTTCTTT
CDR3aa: CAWSLRGRVTEAFF

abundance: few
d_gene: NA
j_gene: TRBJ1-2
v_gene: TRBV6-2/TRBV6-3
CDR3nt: TGTGCCAGCGCGACAGATGCAATCTATGGCTACACCTTC
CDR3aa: CASATDAIYGYTF

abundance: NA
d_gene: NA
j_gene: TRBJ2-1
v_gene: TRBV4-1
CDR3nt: TGCGCCAGCAGTGTACAGGTCTACAATGAGCAGTTCTTC
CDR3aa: CASSVQVYNEQFF

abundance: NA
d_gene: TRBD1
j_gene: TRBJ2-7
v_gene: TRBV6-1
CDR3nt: TGTGCCAGCAGTTTTTGGGACAGGGGGACCTACGAGCAGTACTTC
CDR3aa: CASSFWDRGTYEQYF

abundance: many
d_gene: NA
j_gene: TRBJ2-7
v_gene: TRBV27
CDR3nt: TGTGCCAGCAGTTTACTGGGGGACACCTCCTACGAGCAGTACTTC
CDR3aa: CASSLLGDTSYEQYF

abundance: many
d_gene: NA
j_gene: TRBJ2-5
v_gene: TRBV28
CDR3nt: TGTGCCAGCACCCTTAGCACTGGGGGTGAGACCCAGTACTTC
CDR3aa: CASTLSTGGETQYF

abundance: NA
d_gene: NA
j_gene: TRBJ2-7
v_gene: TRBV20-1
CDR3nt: TGCAGTGCCGGGACGGAGACCTACGAGCAGTACTTC
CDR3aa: CSAGTETYEQYF

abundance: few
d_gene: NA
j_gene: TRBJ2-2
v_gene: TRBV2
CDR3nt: TGTGCCAACACTGACCCCCGGGTCGCGGGCACCGGGGAGCTGTTTTTT
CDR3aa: CANTDPRVAGTGELFF

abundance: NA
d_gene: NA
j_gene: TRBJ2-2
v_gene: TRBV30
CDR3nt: TGTGCCTGGATAGGGGGGACAGCCCACACCGGGGAGCTGTTTTTT
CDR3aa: CAWIGGTAHTGELFF

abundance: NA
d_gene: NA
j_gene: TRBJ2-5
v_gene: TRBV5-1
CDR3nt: TGCGCCAGCAGCACAGTTCGGGGCCAAGGGACCCAGTACTTC
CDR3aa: CASSTVRGQGTQYF

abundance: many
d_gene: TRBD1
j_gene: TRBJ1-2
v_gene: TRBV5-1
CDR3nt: TGCGCCAGCAGCCCCCAGACAGGGGACTATGGCTACACCTTC
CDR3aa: CASSPQTGDYGYTF

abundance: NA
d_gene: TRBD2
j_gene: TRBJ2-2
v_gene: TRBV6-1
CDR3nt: TGTGCCAGCAGTGAATCCCTAGCGGGGAACACCGGGGAGCTGTTTTTT
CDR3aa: CASSESLAGNTGELFF

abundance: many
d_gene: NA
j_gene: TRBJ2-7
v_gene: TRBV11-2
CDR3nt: TGTGCCAGCAGCTGGCGGAGCTCCTACGAGCAGTACTTC
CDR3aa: CASSWRSSYEQYF

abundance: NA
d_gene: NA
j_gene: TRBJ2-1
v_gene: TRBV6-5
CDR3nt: TGTGCCAGCAGTTACTCGAGGGGTTTTAGGGGTGAGCAGTTCTTC
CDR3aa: CASSYSRGFRGEQFF

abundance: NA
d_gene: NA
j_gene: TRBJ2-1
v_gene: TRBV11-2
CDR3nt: TGTGCCAGCGGCCGCATACCGGGGACCGCGCTGTACAATGAGCAGTTCTTC
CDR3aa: CASGRIPGTALYNEQFF

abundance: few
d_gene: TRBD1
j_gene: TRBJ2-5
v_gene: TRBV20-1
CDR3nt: TGCAGTGCTTCCGGACAGGGTCGCCACCAAGAGACCCAGTACTTC
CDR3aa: CSASGQGRHQETQYF

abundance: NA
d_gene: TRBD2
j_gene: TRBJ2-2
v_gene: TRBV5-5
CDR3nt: TGTGCCAGCAGCTCCGGCGGGAGGTACACCGGGGAGCTGTTTTTT
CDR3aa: CASSSGGRYTGELFF

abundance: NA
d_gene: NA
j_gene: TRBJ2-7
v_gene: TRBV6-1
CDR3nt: TGTGCCAGCGAGATGAGGCTCAACTCATACGAGCAGTACTTC
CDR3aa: CASEMRLNSYEQYF

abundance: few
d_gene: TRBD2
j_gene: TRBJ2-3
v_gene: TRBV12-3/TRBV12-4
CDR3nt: TGTGCCAGCAGTTTACAGCCTAGCGGGAACACAGATACGCAGTATTTT
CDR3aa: CASSLQPSGNTDTQYF

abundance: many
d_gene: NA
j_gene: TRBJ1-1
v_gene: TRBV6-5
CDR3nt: TGTGCCAGCAGTTACAGGGCAGTACACGCTGAAGCTTTCTTT
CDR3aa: CASSYRAVHAEAFF

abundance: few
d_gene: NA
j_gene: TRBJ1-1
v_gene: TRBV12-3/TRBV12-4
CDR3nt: TGTGCCAGCAGTTTCTTAAATGAAGCTTTCTTT
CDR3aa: CASSFLNEAFF

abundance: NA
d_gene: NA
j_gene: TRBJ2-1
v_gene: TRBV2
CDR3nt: TGTGCCAGCGGCAGAACGAGCTCCTACAATGAGCAGTTCTTC
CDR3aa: CASGRTSSYNEQFF

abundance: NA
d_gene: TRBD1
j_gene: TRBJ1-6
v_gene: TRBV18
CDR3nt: TGTGCCAGCGCAAAAGACCCGGGACAGCCTTATAATTCACCCCTCCACTTT
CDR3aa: CASAKDPGQPYNSPLHF

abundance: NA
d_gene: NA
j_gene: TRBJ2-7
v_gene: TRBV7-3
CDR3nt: TGTGCCAGCAGCTTAACGTACAGTAGCGAGCAGTACTTC
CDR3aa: CASSLTYSSEQYF

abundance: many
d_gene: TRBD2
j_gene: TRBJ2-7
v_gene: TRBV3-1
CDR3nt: TGTGCCAGCAGCCAAACTAGCGGGAGGAACAACGAGCAGTACTTC
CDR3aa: CASSQTSGRNNEQYF

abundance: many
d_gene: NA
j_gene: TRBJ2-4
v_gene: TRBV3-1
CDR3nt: TGTGCCAGCAGCCCTGACTGGGGGGCCAAAAACATTCAGTACTTC
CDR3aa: CASSPDWGAKNIQYF

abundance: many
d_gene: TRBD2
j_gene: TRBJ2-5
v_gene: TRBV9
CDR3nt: TGTGCCAGCAGCGTACTAGCGGGAGATGGGGAGACCCAGTACTTC
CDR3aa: CASSVLAGDGETQYF

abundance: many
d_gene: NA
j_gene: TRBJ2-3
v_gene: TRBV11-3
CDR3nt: TGTGCCAGCGTACCTCGGACGGGGGGCACAGATACGCAGTATTTT
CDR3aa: CASVPRTGGTDTQYF

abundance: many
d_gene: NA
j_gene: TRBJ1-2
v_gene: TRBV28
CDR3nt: TGTGCCAGCAGTTTGTCGTCACGGGGCTACACCTTC
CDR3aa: CASSLSSRGYTF

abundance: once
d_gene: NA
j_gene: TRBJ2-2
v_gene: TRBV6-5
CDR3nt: TGTGCCAGCAGTTACCTTGGAGGTGCCGGGGAGCCGTTTTTT
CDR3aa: CASSYLGGAGEPFF

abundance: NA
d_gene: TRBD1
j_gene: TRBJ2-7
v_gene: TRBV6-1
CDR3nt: TGTGCCAGCAGACCCGGGACAGACTTCTACGAGCAGTACTTC
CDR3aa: CASRPGTDFYEQYF

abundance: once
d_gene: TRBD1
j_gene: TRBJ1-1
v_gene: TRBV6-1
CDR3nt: TGTGCCAGCAAAAAGGGACAGGTAACGAACACTGAAGCTTTCTTT
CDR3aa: CASKKGQVTNTEAFF

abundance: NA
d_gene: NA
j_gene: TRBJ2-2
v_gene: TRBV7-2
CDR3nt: TGTGCCAGCAAAGGGGGGCCCTGGACCGGGGAGCTGTTTTTT
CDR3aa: CASKGGPWTGELFF

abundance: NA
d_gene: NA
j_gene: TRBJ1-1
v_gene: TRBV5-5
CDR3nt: TGTACCAGCAGCCCTCTCGGTGAGAACACTGAAGCTTTCTTT
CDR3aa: CTSSPLGENTEAFF

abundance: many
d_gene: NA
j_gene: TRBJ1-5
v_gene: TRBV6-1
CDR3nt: TGTGCCAGCAGTCGCCCCAATCAGCCCCAGCATTTT
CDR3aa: CASSRPNQPQHF

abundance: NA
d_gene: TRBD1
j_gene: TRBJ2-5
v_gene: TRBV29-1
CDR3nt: TGCAGCGTTAATGACAGGGGATGGACCCAGTACTTC
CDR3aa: CSVNDRGWTQYF

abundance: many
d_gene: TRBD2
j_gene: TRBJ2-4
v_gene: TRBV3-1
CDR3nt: TGTGCCAGCAGCCAGGCGGCGGGGGGGCTAGCCAAAAACATTCAGTACTTC
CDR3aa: CASSQAAGGLAKNIQYF

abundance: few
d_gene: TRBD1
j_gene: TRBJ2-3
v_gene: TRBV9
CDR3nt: TGTGCCAGCAGCGTAGGGACAGGGGGCACAGATACGCAGTATTTT
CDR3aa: CASSVGTGGTDTQYF

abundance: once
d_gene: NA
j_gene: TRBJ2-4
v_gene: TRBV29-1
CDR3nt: TGCAGCGTTGCGGCTGCGGCCAAAAACATTCAGTACTTC
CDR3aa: CSVAAAAKNIQYF

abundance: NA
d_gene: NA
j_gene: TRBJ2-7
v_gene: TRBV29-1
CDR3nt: TGCAGCGCTTTGTGGACTGATTCCTACGAGCAGTACTTC
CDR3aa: CSALWTDSYEQYF

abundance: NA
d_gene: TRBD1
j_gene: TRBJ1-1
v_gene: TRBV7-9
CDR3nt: TGTGCTAGCAGCTTACGTTCCGGGACAGGGACTGAAGCTTTCTTT
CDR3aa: CASSLRSGTGTEAFF

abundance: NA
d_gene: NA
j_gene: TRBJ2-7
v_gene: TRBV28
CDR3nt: TGTGCCAGCAGTTTCCGGAACAGCTCCTACGAGCAGTACTTC
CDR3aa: CASSFRNSSYEQYF

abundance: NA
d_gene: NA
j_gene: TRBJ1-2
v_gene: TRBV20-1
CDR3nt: TGCAGTGCTGGGAAGAGGAGTGGCTACACCTTC
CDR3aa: CSAGKRSGYTF

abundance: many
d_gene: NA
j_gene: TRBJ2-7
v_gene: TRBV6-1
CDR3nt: TGTGCCAGCAGGTCCGTGGGAGGCGCCTACGAGCAGTACTTC
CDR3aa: CASRSVGGAYEQYF

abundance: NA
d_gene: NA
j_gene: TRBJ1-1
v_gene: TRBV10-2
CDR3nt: TGCGCCAGCAGTGTAGAGGGGGTGGGCACTGAAGCTTTCTTT
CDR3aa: CASSVEGVGTEAFF

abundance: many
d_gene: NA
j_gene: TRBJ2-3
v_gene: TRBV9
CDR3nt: TGTGCCAGCAGCGTAGGAATTCAACTGGGGGATACGCAGTATTTT
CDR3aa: CASSVGIQLGDTQYF

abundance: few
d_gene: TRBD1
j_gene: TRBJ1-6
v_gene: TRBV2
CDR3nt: TGTGCCAGTAAGACAGGGAGCTCCTATAATTCACCCCTCCACTTT
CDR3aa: CASKTGSSYNSPLHF

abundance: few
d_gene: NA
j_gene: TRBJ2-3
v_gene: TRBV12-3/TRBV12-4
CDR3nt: TGTGCCAGCAGTTTTTCAGGAGCAGATACGCAGTATTTT
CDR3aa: CASSFSGADTQYF

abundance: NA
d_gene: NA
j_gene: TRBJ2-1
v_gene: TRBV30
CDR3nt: TGTGCCTGGAGTCAAGACAGCGTATTATACAATGAGCAGTTCTTC
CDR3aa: CAWSQDSVLYNEQFF

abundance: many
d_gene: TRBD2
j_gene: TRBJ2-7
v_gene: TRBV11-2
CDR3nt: TGTGCCAGCAGCTTGCGGGGGGCCCTGAAAGAGCAGTACTTC
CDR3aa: CASSLRGALKEQYF

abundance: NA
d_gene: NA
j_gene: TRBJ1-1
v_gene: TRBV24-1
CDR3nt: TGTGCCACCAGTGATGCCGGGCGGGGCACTGAAGCTTTCTTT
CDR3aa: CATSDAGRGTEAFF

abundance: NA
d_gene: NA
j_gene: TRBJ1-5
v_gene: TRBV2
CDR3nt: TGTGCCACCACTGACGAAGGCAATCAGCCCCAGCATTTT
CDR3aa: CATTDEGNQPQHF

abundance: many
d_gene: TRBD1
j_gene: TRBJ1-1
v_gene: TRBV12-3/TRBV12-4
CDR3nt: TGTGCCAGCAGCTCAGACAGGGGAAGCGAAGCTTTCTTT
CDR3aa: CASSSDRGSEAFF

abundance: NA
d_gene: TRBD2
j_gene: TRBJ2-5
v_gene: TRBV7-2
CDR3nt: TGTGCCAGCAGCGCCGGGACTAGCGGGAGCCAAGAGACCCAGTACTTC
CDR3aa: CASSAGTSGSQETQYF

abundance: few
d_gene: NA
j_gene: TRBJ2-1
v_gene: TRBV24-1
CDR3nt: TGTGCCACCAGTGATTTCGCGGGGAGCTCCTACAATGAGCAGTTCTTC
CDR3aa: CATSDFAGSSYNEQFF

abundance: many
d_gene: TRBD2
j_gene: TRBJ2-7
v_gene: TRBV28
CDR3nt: TGTGCCAGCACTCGGGGGTTTGGCAGCGGGAGAGACACCTACGAGCAGTACTTC
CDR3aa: CASTRGFGSGRDTYEQYF

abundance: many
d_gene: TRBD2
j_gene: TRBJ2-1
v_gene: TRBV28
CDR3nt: TGTGCCAGCAGTCCCTTGGGTAGCGGGAGCTATGAGCAGTTCTTC
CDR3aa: CASSPLGSGSYEQFF

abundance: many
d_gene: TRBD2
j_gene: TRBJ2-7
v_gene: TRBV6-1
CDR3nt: TGTGCCAGCAGATTCGGGGGGTCCTACGAGCAGTACTTC
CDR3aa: CASRFGGSYEQYF